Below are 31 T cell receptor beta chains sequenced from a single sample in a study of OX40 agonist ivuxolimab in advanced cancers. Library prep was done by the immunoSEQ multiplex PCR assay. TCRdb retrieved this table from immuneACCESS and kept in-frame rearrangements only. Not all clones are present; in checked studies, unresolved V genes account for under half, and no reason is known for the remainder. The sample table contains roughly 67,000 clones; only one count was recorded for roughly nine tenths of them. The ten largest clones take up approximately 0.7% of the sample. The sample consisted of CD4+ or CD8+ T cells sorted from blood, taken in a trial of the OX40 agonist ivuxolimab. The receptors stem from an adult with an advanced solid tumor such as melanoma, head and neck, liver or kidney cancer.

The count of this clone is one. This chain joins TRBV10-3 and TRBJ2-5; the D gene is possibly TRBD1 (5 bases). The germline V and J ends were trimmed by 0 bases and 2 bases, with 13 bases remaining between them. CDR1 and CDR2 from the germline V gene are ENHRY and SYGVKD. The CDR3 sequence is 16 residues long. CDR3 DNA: TGTGCCATCAGTGAGTCCAGGGCCTCAGGTCAAGAGACCCAGTACTTC. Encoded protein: CAISESRASGQETQYF.

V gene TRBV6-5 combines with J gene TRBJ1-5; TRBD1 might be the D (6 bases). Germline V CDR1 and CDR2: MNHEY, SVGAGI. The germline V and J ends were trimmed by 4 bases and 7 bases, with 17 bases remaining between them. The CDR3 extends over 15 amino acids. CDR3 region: CASSSFPGASQPQHF. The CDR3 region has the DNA TGTGCCAGCAGTTCTTTCCCAGGGGCCTCCCAGCCCCAGCATTTT.

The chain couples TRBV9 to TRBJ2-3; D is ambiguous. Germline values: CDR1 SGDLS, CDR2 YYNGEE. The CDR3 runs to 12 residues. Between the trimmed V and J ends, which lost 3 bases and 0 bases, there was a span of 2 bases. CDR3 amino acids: CASSGSTDTQYF. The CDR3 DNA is TGTGCCAGCAGCGGGAGCACAGATACGCAGTATTTT.

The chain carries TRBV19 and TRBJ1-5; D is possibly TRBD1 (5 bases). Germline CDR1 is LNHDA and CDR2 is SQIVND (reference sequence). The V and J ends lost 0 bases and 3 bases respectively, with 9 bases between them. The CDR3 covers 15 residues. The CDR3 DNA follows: TGTGCCAGTAGTATAGATCGCAGGGTCAATCAGCCCCAGCATTTT. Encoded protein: CASSIDRRVNQPQHF.

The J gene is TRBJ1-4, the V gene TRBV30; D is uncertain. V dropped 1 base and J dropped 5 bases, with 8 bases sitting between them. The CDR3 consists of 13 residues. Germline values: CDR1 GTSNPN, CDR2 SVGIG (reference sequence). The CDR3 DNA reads TGTGCCTGGAGTGGCAGAGACAATGAAAAACTGTTTTTT. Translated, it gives CAWSGRDNEKLFF.

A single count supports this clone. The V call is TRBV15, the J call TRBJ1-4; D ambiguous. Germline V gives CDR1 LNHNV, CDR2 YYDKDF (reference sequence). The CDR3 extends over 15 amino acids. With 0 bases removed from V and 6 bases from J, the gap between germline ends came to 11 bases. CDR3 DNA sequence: TGTGCCACCAGCAGAGACGGTGATACTTATGAAAAACTGTTTTTT. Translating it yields CATSRDGDTYEKLFF.

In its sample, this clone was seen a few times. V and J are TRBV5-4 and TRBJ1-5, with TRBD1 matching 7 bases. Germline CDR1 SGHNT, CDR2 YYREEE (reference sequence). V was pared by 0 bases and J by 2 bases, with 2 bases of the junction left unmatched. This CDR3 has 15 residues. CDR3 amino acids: CASSLGQGGNQPQHF. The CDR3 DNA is TGTGCCAGCAGCTTGGGACAGGGAGGCAATCAGCCCCAGCATTTT.

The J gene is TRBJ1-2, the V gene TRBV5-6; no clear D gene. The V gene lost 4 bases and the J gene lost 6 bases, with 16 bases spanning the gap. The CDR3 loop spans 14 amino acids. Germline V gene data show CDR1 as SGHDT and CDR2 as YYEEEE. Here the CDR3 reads CASSRLGESHGYTF. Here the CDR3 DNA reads TGTGCCAGCAGCCGATTAGGAGAAAGCCATGGCTACACCTTC.

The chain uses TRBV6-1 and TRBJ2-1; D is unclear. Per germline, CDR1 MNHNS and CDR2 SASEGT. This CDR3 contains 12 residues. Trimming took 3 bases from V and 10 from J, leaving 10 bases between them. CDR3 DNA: TGTGCCAGCAGTGAGTATTCTACGGAGCAGTTCTTC. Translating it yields CASSEYSTEQFF.

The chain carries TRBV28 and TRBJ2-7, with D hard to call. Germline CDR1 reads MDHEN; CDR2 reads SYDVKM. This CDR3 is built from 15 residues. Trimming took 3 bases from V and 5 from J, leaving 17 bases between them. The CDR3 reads CASSFIGGLVNEQYF. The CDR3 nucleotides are TGTGCCAGCAGTTTTATTGGTGGCCTAGTGAACGAGCAGTACTTC.

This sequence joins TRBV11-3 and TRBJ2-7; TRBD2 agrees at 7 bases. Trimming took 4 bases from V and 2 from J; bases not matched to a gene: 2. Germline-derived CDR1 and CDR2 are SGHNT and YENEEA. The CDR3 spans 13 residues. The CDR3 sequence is CASSWGRAYEQYF. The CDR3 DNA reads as TGTGCCAGCAGCTGGGGGAGGGCCTACGAGCAGTACTTC.

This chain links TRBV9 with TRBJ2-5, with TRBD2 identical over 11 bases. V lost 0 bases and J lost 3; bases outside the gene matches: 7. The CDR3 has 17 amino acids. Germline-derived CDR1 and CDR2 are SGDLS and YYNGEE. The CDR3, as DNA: TGTGCCAGCAGCGTAGCCCCAGGGACTAGCGGAGAAGAGACCCAGTACTTC. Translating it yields CASSVAPGTSGEETQYF.

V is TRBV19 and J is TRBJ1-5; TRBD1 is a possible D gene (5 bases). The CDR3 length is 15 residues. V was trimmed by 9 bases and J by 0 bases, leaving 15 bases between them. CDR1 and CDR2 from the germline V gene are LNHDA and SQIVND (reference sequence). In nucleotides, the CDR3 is TGTGCCAGCGAACTGGGGCAGTTTAGCAATCAGCCCCAGCATTTT. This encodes CASELGQFSNQPQHF.

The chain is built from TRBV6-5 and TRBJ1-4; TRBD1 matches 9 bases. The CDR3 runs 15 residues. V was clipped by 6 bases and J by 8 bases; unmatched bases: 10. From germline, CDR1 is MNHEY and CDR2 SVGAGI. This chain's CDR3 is CASRVTGGAGEKLFF. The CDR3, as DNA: TGTGCCAGCAGGGTTACAGGGGGCGCTGGGGAAAAACTGTTTTTT.

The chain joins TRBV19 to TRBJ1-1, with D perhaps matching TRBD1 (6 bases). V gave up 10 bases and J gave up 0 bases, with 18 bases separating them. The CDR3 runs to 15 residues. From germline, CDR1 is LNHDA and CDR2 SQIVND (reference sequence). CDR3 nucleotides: TGTGCCACCCGCTTCCTCGGGGGGCTGAACACTGAAGCTTTCTTT. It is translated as CATRFLGGLNTEAFF.

The CDR3 coding sequence is TGTGCCAGTAGTATCGGGGCCGCAGGGGGGGTCTATGGCTACACCTTC. Translating it yields CASSIGAAGGVYGYTF. V and J are TRBV19 and TRBJ1-2; 7 nucleotides line up with TRBD1. Looked up from germline, CDR1 is LNHDA and CDR2 is SQIVND (reference sequence). This CDR3 has 16 residues. V lost 3 bases, J lost 4 bases, and 11 bases stayed unmatched. The variable domain in full, completed from reference TRBV19 and TRBJ1-2, reads DGGITQSPKYLFRKEGQNVTLSCEQNLNHDAMYWYRQDPGQGLRLIYYSQIVNDFQKGDIAEGYSVSREKKESFPLTVTSAQKNPTAFYLCASSIGAAGGVYGYTFGSGTRLTVV.

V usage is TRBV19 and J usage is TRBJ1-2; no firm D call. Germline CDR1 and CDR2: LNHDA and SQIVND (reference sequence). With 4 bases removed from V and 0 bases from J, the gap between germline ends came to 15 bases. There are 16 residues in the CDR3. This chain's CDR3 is CASSTHDRSSNYGYTF. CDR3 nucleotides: TGTGCCAGTAGTACCCACGACCGCTCCTCTAACTATGGCTACACCTTC.

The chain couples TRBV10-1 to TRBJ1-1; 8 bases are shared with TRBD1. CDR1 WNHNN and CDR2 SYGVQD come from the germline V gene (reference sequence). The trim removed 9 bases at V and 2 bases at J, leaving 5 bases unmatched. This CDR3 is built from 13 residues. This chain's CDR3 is CARGQAPNTEAFF. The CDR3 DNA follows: TGCGCCAGGGGACAGGCCCCTAACACTGAAGCTTTCTTT.

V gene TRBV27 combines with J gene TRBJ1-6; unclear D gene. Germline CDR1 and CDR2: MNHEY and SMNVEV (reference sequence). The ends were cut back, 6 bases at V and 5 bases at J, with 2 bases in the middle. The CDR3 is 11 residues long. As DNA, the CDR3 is TGTGCCAGCAGGAATAATTCACCCCTCCACTTT. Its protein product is CASRNNSPLHF.

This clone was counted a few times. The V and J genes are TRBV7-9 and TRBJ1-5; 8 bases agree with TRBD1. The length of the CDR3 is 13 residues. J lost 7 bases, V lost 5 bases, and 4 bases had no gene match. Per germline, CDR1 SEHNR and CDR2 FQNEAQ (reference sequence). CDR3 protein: CASSPGQGQPQHF. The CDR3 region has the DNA TGTGCCAGCAGCCCCGGACAGGGCCAGCCCCAGCATTTT.

The CDR3 spells CASSGTDYGYTF. DNA of the CDR3: TGTGCCAGCAGCGGGACAGACTATGGCTACACCTTC. The genes are TRBV9 and TRBJ1-2; a weak D match, TRBD1 (6 bases). Deletions cut 3 bases from V and 3 bases from J, with 6 bases between. Per germline, CDR1 SGDLS and CDR2 YYNGEE. This CDR3 region has 12 residues.

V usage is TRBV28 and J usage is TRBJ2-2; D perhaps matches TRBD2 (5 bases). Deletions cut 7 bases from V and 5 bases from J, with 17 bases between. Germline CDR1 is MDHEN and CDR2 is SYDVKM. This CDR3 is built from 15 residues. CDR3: CASTSEGLVTGELFF. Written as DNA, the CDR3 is TGTGCCAGCACCTCCGAGGGCTTGGTAACCGGGGAGCTGTTTTTT.

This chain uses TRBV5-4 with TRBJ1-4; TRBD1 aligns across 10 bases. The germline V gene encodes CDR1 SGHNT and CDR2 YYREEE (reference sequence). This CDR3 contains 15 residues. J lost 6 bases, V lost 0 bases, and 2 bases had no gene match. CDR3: CASSLEGTGDEKLFF. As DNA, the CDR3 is TGTGCCAGCAGCTTGGAGGGGACAGGGGATGAAAAACTGTTTTTT.

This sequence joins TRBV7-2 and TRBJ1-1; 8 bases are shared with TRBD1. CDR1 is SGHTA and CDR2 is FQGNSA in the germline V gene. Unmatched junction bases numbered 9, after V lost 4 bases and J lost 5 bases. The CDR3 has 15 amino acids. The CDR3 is CASSSYQGAGTEAFF. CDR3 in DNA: TGTGCCAGCAGCTCTTATCAGGGGGCCGGAACTGAAGCTTTCTTT.

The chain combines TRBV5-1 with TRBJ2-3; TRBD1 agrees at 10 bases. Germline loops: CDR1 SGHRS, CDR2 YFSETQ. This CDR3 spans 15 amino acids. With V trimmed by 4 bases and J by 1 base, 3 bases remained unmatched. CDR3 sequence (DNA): TGCGCCAGCAGCCCGGACAGGGGGGGCACAGATACGCAGTATTTT. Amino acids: CASSPDRGGTDTQYF.

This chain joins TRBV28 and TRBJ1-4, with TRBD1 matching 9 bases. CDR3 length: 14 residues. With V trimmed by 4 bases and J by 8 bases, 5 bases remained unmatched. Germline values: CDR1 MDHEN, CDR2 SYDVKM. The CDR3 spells CASSSGQGWEKLFF. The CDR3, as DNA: TGTGCCAGCAGTTCCGGACAGGGGTGGGAAAAACTGTTTTTT.

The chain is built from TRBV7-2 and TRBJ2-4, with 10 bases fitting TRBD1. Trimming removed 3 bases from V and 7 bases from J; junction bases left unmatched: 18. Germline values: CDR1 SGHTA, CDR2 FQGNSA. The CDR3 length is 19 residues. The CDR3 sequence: CASSFRRGWTGTGENIQYF. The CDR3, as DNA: TGTGCCAGCAGCTTTAGGCGGGGGTGGACCGGGACAGGGGAGAACATTCAGTACTTC.

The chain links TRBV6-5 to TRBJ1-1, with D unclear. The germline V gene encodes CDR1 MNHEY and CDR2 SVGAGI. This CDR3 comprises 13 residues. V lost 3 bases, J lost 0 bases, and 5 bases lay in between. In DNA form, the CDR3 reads TGTGCCAGCAGTTATTCTATGAACACTGAAGCTTTCTTT. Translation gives CASSYSMNTEAFF.

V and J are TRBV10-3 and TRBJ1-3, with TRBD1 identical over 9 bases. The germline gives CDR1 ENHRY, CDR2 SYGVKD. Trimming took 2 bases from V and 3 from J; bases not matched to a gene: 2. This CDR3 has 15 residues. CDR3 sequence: CAISETGGHGNTIYF. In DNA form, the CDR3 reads TGTGCCATCAGTGAGACAGGGGGCCATGGAAACACCATATATTTT.

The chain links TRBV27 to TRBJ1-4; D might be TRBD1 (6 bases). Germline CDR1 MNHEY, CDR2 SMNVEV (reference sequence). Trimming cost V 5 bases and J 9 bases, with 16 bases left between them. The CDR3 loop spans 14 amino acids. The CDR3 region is CASSTRGTRKKLFF. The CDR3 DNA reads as TGTGCCAGCAGTACCCGGGGGACAAGGAAAAAACTGTTTTTT.

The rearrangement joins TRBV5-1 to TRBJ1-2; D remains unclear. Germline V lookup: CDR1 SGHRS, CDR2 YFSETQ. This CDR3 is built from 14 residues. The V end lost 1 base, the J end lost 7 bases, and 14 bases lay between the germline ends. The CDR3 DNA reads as TGCGCCAGCAGCTTGTCGCGAGCTGACCTTGGCTACACCTTC. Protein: CASSLSRADLGYTF. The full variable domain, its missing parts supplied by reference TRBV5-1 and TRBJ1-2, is KAGVTQTPRYLIKTRGQQVTLSCSPISGHRSVSWYQQTPGQGLQFLFEYFSETQRNKGNFPGRFSGRQFSNSRSEMNVSTLELGDSALYLCASSLSRADLGYTFGSGTRLTVV.